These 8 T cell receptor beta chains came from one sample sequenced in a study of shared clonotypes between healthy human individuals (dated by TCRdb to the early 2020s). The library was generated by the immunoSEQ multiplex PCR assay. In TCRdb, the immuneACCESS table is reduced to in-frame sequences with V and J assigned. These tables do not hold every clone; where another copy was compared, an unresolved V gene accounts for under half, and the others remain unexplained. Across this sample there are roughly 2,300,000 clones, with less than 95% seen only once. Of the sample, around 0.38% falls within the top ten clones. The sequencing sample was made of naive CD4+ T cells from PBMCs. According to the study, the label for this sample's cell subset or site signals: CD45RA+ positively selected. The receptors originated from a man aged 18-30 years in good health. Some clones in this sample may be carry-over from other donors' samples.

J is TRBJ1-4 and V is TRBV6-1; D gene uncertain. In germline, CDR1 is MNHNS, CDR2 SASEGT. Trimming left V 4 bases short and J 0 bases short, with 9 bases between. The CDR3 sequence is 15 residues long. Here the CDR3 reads CASSVQPATNEKLFF. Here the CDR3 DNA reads TGTGCCAGCAGTGTACAGCCCGCAACTAATGAAAAACTGTTTTTT.

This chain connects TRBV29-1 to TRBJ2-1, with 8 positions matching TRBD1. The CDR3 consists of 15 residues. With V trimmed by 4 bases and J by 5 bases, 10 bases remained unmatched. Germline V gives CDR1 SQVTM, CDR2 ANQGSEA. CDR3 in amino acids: CSVAGSRDRNNEQFF. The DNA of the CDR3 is TGCAGCGTTGCTGGTTCCCGGGACAGGAACAATGAGCAGTTCTTC.

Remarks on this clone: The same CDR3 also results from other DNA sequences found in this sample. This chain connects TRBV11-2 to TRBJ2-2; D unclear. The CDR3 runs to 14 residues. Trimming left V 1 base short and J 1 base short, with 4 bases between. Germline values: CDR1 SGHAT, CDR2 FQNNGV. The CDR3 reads CASSLVVNTGELFF. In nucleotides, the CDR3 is TGTGCCAGCAGCTTAGTAGTGAACACCGGGGAGCTGTTTTTT. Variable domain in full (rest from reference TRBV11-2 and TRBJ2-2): EAGVAQSPRYKIIEKRQSVAFWCNPISGHATLYWYQQILGQGPKLLIQFQNNGVVDDSQLPKDRFSAERLKGVDSTLKIQPAKLEDSAVYLCASSLVVNTGELFFGEGSRLTVL.

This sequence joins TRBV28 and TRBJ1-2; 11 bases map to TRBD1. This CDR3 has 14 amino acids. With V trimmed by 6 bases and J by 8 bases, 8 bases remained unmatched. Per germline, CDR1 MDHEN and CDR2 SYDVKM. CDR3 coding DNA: TGTGCCAGCAGAATCGGGGACAGGGGGGGAGGCTACACCTTC. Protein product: CASRIGDRGGGYTF.

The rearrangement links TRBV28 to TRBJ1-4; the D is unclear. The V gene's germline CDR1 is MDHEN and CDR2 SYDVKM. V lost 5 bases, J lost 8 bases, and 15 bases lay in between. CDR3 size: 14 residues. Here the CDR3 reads CASSPSVEGEKLFF. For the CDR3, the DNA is TGTGCCAGCAGTCCATCAGTAGAAGGGGAAAAACTGTTTTTT.

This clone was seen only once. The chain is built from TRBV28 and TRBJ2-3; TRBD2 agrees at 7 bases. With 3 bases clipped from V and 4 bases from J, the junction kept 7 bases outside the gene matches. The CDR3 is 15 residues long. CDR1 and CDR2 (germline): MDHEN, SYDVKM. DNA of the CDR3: TGTGCCAGCAGTTTGGCGGGAGCCCGGGCAGATACGCAGTATTTT. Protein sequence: CASSLAGARADTQYF.

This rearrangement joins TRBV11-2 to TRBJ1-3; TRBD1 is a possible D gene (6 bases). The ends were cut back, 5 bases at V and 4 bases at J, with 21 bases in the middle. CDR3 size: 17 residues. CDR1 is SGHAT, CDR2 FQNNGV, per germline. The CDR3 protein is CASSTDRYSTWGNTIYF. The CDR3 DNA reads TGTGCCAGCAGCACCGACAGGTACTCCACCTGGGGAAACACCATATATTTT.

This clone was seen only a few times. This CDR3 is CASSADSAGNTIYF. The CDR3 bases are TGTGCCAGCAGCGCGGACAGCGCTGGAAACACCATATATTTT. The chain employs TRBV9 and TRBJ1-3; D might be TRBD1 (6 bases). Per the germline V gene, CDR1 is SGDLS and CDR2 is YYNGEE. The CDR3 runs to 14 residues. V was trimmed by 3 bases and J by 2 bases, leaving 9 bases between them.